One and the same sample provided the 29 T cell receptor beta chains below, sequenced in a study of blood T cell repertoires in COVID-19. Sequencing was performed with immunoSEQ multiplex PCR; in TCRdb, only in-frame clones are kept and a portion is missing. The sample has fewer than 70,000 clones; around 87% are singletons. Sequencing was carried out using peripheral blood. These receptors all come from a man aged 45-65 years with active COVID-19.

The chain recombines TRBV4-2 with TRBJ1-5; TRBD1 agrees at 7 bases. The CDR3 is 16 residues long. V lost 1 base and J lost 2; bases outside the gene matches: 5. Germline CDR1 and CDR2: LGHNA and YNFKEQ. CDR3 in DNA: TGTGCCAGCAGCCAAGTAGGGGGCTTCGGCAATCAGCCCCAGCATTTT. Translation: CASSQVGGFGNQPQHF.

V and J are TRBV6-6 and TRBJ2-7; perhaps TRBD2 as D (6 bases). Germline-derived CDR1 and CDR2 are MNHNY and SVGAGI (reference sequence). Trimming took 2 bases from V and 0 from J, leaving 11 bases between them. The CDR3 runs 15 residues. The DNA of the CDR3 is TGTGCCAGCAGTTACAACTGGCGGGACTCCTACGAGCAGTACTTC. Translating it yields CASSYNWRDSYEQYF.

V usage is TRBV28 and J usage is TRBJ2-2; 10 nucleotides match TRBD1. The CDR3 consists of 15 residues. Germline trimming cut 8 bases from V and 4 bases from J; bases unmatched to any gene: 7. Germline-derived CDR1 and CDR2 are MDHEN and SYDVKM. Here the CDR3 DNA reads TGTGCCAGCCCCCCCGGGACAGGGGCCACCGGGGAGCTGTTTTTT. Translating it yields CASPPGTGATGELFF.

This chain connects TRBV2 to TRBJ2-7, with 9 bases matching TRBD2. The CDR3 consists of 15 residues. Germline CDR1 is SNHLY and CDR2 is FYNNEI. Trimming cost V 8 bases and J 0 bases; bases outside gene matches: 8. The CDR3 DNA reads TGTGCCAGCCTCAGACTAGCGGTTAGCTCCTACGAGCAGTACTTC. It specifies CASLRLAVSSYEQYF.

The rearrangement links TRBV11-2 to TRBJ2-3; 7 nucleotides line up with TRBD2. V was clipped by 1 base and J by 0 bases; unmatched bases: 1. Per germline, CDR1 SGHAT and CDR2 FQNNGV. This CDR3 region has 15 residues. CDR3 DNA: TGTGCCAGCAGCTTAGCCGGGGGGAGCACAGATACGCAGTATTTT. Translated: CASSLAGGSTDTQYF.

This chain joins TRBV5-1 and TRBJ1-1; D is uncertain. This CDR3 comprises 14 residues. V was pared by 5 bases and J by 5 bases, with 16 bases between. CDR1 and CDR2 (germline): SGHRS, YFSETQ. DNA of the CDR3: TGCGCCAGCAGTCTGAACGGTGAACGGACTGAAGCTTTCTTT. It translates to CASSLNGERTEAFF.

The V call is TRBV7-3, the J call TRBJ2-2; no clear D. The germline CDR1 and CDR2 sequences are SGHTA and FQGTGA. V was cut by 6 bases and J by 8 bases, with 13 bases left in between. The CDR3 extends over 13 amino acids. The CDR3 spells CASSPRNSGELFF. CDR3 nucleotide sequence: TGTGCCAGCAGTCCCCGAAACTCTGGGGAGCTGTTTTTT.

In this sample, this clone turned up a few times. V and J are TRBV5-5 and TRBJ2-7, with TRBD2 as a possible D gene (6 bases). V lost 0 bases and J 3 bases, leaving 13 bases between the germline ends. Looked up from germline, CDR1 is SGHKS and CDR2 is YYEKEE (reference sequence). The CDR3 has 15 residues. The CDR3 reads CASSLGRVVDYEQYF. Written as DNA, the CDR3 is TGTGCCAGCAGCTTGGGGAGGGTTGTTGACTACGAGCAGTACTTC.

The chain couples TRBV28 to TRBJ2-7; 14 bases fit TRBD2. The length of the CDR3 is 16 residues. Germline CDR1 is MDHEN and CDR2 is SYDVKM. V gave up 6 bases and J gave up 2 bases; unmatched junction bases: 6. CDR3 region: CASRRGLAGAAYEQYF. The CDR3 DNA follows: TGTGCCAGCAGGCGGGGACTAGCGGGAGCGGCCTACGAGCAGTACTTC.

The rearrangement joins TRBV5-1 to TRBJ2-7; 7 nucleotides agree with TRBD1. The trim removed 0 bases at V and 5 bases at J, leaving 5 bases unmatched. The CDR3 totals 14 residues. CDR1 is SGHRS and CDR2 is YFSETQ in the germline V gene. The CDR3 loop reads CASSLAGTDNEQYF. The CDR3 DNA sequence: TGCGCCAGCAGCTTGGCAGGGACAGATAACGAGCAGTACTTC.

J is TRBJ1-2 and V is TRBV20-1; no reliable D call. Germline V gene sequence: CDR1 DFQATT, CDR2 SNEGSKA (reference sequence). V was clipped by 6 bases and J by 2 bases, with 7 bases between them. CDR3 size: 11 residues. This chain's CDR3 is CSAVENYGYTF. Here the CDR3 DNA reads TGCAGTGCCGTAGAAAACTATGGCTACACCTTC.

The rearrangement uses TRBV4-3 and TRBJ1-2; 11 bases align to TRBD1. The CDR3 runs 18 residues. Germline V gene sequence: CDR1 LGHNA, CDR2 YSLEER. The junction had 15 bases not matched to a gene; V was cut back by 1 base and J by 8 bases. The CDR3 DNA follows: TGCGCCAGCAGCCAAGGGGGGAGGCGGACAGGGGGCGCTTGGGGCTACACCTTC. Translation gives CASSQGGRRTGGAWGYTF.

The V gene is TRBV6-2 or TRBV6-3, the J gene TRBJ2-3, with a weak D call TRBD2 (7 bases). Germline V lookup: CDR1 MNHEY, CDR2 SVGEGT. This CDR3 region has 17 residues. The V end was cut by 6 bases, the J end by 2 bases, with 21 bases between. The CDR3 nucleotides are TGTGCCAGCAGACCTGGGGGGCGGGAGCCCCCCACAGATACGCAGTATTTT. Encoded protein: CASRPGGREPPTDTQYF.

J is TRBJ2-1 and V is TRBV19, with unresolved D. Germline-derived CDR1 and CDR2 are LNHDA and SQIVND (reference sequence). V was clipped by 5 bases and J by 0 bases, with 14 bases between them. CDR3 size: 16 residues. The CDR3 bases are TGTGCCAGTAGTGCCGTAGCATACGGCTCCTACAATGAGCAGTTCTTC. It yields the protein CASSAVAYGSYNEQFF.

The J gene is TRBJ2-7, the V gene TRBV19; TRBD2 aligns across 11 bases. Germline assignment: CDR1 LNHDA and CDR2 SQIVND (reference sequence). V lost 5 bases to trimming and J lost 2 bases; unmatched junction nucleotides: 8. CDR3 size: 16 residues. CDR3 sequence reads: CASSSALAGGPYEQYF. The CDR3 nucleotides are TGTGCCAGTAGTTCCGCCCTAGCGGGGGGCCCCTACGAGCAGTACTTC. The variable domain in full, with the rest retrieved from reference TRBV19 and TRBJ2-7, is DGGITQSPKYLFRKEGQNVTLSCEQNLNHDAMYWYRQDPGQGLRLIYYSQIVNDFQKGDIAEGYSVSREKKESFPLTVTSAQKNPTAFYLCASSSALAGGPYEQYFGPGTRLTVT.

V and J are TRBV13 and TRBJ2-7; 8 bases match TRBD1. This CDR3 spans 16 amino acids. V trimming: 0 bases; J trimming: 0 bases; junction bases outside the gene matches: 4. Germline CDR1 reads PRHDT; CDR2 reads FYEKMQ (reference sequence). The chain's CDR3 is CASSLGGQAYSYEQYF. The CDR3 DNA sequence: TGTGCCAGCAGCTTAGGGGGACAGGCATACTCCTACGAGCAGTACTTC.

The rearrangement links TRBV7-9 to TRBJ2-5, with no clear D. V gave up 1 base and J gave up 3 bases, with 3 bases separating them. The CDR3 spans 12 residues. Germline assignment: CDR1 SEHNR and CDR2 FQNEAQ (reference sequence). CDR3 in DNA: TGTGCCAGCAGCTTAGTCGAAGAGACCCAGTACTTC. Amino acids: CASSLVEETQYF.

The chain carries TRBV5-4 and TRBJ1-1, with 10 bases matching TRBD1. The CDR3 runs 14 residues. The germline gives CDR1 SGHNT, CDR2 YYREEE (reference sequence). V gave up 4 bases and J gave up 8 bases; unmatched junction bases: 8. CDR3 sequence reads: CASSQDRGLFEAFF. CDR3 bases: TGTGCCAGCAGCCAAGACAGGGGGCTATTCGAAGCTTTCTTT.

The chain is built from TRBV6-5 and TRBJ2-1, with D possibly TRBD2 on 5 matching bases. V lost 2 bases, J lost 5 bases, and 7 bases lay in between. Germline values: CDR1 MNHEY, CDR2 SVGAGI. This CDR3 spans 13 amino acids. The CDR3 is CASSYPGNNEQFF. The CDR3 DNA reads TGTGCCAGCAGTTACCCCGGGAACAATGAGCAGTTCTTC.

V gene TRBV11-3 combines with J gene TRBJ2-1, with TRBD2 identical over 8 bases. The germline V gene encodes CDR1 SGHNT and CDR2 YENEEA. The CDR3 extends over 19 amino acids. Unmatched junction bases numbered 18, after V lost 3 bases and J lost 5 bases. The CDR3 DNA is TGTGCCAGCAGCTTCATTCTCGACAGCGGGGGCAACCTGAACAATGAGCAGTTCTTC. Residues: CASSFILDSGGNLNNEQFF.

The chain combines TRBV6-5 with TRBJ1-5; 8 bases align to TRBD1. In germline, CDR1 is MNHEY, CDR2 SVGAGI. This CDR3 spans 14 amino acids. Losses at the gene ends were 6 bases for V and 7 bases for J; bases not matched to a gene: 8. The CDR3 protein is CASSLDRVEQPQHF. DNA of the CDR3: TGTGCCAGCAGCCTGGACAGGGTTGAACAGCCCCAGCATTTT.

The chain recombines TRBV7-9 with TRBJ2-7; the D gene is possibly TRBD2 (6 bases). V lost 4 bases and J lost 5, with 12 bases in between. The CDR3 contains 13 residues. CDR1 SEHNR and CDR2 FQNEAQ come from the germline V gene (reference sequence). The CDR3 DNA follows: TGTGCCAGCAGCTCAGGGACTTTTGACGAGCAGTACTTC. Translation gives CASSSGTFDEQYF.

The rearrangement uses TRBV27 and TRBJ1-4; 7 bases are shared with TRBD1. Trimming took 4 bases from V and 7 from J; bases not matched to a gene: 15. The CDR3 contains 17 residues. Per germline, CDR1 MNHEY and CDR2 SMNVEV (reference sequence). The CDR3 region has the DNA TGTGCCAGCAGTTCTGGACAGGTTGGACGAATTGGTGAAAAACTGTTTTTT. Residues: CASSSGQVGRIGEKLFF.

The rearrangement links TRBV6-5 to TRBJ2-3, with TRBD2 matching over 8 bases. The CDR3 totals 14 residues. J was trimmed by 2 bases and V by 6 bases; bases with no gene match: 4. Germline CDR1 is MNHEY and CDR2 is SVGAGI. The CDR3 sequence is CASSRGGLTDTQYF. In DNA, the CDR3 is TGTGCCAGCAGCCGGGGGGGACTCACAGATACGCAGTATTTT.

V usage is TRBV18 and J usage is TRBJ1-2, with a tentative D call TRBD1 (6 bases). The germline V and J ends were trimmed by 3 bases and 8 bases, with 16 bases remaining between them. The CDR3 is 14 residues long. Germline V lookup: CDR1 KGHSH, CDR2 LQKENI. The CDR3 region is CASSPSGDPHGYTF. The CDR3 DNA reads TGTGCCAGCTCACCGTCAGGGGACCCACACGGCTACACCTTC.

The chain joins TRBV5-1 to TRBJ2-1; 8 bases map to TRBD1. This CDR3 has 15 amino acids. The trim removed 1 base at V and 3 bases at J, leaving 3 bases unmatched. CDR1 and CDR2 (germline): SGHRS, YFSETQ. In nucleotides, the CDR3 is TGCGCCAGCAGCTTGTTGGGACAGGACTACAATGAGCAGTTCTTC. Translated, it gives CASSLLGQDYNEQFF.

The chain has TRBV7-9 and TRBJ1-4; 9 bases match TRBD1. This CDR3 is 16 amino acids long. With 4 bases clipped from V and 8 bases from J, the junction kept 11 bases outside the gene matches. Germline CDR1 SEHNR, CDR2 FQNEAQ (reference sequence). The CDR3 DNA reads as TGTGCCAGCAGCTCACAAAAAGGGACAGGGTGGGAAAAACTGTTTTTT. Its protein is CASSSQKGTGWEKLFF.

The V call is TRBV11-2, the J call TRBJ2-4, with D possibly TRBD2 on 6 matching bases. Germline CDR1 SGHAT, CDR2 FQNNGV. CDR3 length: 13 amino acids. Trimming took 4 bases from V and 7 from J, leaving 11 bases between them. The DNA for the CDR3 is TGTGCCAGCAGCTCCGGGAGCCGGAACATTCAGTACTTC. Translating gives CASSSGSRNIQYF.

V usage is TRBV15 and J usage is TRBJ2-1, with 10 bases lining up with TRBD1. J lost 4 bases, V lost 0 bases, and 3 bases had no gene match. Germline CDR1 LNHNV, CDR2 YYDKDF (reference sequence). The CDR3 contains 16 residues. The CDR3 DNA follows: TGTGCCACCAGCAGAGATCCGGGACAGGGGTACAATGAGCAGTTCTTC. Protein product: CATSRDPGQGYNEQFF.